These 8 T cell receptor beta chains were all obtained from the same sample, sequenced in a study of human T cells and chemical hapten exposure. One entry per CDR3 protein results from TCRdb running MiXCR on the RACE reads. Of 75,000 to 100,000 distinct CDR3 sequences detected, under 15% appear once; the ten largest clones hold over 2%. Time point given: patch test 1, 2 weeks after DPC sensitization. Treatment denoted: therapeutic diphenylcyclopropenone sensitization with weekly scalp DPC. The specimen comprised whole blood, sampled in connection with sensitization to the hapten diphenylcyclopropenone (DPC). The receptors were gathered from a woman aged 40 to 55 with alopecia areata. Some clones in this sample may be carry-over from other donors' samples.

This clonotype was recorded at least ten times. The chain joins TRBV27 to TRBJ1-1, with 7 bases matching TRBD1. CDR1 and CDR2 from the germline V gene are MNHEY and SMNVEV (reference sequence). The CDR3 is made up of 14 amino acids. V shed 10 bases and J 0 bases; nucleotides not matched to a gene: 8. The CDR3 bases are TGTGCCACCCACCCACAGGGGATGAACACTGAAGCTTTCTTT. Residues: CATHPQGMNTEAFF.

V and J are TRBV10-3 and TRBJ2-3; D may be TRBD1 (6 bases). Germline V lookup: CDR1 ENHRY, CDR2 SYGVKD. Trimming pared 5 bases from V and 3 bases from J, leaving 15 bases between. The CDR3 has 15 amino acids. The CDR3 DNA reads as TGTGCCATCAGTACCGGACAGTCCCCGACAGATACGCAGTATTTT. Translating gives CAISTGQSPTDTQYF.

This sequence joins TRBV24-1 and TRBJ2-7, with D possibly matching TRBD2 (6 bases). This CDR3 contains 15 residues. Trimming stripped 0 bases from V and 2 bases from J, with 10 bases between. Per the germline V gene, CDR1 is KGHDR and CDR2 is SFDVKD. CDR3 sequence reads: CATSDLFREAYEQYF. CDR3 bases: TGTGCCACCAGTGATTTGTTCAGGGAGGCCTACGAGCAGTACTTC.

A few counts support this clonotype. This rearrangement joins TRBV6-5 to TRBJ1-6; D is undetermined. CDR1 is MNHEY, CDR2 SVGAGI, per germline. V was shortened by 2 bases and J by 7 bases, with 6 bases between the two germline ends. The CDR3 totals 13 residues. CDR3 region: CASSYDSNSPLHF. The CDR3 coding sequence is TGTGCCAGCAGTTACGATTCCAATTCACCCCTCCACTTT.

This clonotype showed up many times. CDR3 nucleotide sequence: TGTGCCAGCAGACCACTAGCGGGAGGGGCAGATACGCAGTATTTT. As protein: CASRPLAGGADTQYF. The chain links TRBV12-3 or TRBV12-4 to TRBJ2-3; 13 nucleotides agree with TRBD2. The CDR3 has 15 residues. V lost 6 bases, J lost 4 bases, and 4 bases stayed unmatched.

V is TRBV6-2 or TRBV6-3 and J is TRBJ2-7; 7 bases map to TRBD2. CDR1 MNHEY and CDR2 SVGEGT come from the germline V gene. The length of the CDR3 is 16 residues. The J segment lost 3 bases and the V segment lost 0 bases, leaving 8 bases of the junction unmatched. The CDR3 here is CASSYSSSGPIYEQYF. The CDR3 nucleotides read TGTGCCAGCAGTTACTCGTCTAGCGGCCCAATCTACGAGCAGTACTTC.

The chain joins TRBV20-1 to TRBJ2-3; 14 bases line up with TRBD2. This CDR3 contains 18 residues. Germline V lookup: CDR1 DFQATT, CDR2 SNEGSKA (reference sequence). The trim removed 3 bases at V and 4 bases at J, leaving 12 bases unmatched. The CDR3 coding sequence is TGCAGTGCTAGTAGGGGCGGGACTAGCGGGAGTTGGGCAGATACGCAGTATTTT. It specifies CSASRGGTSGSWADTQYF.

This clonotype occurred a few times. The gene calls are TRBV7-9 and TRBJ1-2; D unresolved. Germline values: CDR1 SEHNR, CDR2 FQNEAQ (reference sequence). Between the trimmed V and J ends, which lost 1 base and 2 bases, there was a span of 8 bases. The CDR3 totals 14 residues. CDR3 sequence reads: CASSLGHANYGYTF. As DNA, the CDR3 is TGTGCCAGCAGCTTAGGACACGCCAACTATGGCTACACCTTC.